The source of this T cell receptor beta chain is a study of neurological immune-mediated disorders (dated by TCRdb to the late 2010s). About the full investigation: Of the approximately 35 multiple sclerosis patients, about 31 had relapsing-remitting MS and 3 had secondary progressive MS. Using UMI-based sequencing, the study compared peripheral blood TCR-beta repertoires from patients with HTLV-I-associated myelopathy (HAM/TSP), patients with multiple sclerosis, and healthy controls. The approximately 110 TCR-beta libraries included longitudinal samples, technical triplicates and paired sorted CD4+ and CD8+ T-cell subsets alongside PBMC samples. The cohort included 60 to 70 subjects: approximately 14 with HAM/TSP, some 34 with multiple sclerosis, and 20 healthy controls.

For sorted-subset TCR libraries, some 1 million sorted CD4+ or CD8+ T cells were used. The multiple sclerosis patients were enrolled in a US clinical protocol that used magnetic resonance imaging to evaluate disease progression. Peripheral blood underwent Ficoll-Hypaque density gradient centrifugation to isolate PBMCs, which were then cryopreserved in liquid nitrogen. Paired sorted CD4+ and CD8+ subsets came from healthy controls, HAM/TSP patients and MS patients. In the germline V gene, CDR1 corresponds to SQVTM and CDR2 to ANQGSEA. The cysteine opens and the phenylalanine closes a CDR3 of 13 amino acids. The kept DNA is CDR3 alone, 39 bases in frame from the first base. V and J are truncated by 6 bases and 6 bases respectively, leaving an intervening sequence of 15 bases. This clonotype has a count of ten or more. Its antigen is not yet known. No qualities accompany the bases; no much larger clone lies one base away.

cDNA synthesis used template-switch 5'RACE with a primer carrying a 10-nucleotide random unique molecular identifier tagging each TCR transcript. Over 190 million TCR-beta sequences, covering 15-18 subjects, were produced in each sequencing run. Total RNA was extracted with the RNeasy kit. Using the KAPA Real-time Library Amplification kit, TCR-beta VDJ regions were amplified with primers for the TCR constant region and the 5'RACE anchor. Sample indexes and Illumina adaptors were added in a first PCR, after which library yield was increased in a second PCR. After purification with Ampure beads, the TCR product of roughly 650 bp was size-selected on a 2% E-gel SizeSelection system. Library quality was checked on a Bioanalyzer, concentration was measured with Qubit, and libraries were quantified with the Kapa Library Quantification kit before pooling. Libraries were sequenced paired-end 2 x 150 bp on an Illumina HiSeq 2500. To increase sequence diversity, about 25-31% phiX was spiked into each library pool. The authors processed their data as follows. The UMI-based MiGEC pipeline processed quality-filtered reads and removed over 75% of raw TCR sequences during error correction. IMGT germline references were used for alignment of VDJ genes, and clonotypes were defined by a unique CDR3 amino acid sequence together with V-J genes. Clonal expansion, Shannon diversity, and CDR3 relatedness (CalcPairwiseDistances, ClusterSamples) were evaluated with VDJtools, and phylogenetic trees were built with CLCbio workbench. A clone was classed as expanded if it had 8 or more unique UMIs, a cutoff based on coefficient-of-variation modelling across technical triplicates. The raw public reads went through TCRdb reprocessing: fastp at Q25, MiXCR clone calling, in-frame beta chains kept. Here each entry gathers all rows of one CDR3 protein and keeps the most common genes and DNA. TCRdb, rather than the study authors, made the V and J calls. This sample comprises 50,000 to 60,000 distinct CDR3 sequences, approximately 3.6% of them detected only once. Roughly 2% of the sample lies in the top ten.

Overall study outcomes, separate from this receptor: In a phylogenetic analysis, the repertoires of 18 out of 34 MS patients fell into a single cluster of related CDR3 sequences, pointing to a possible signature at the repertoire level. The highest TCR clonal expansion was observed in HAM/TSP patients, whereas the lowest was observed in MS patients, even when compared with healthy controls. No association of the MS cluster with clinical or MRI features was observed, and the need for larger cohorts was stated by the authors. No identical CDR3 amino acid sequences were found to be shared among expanded clones across subjects, suggesting that TCR-beta repertoires were private in all groups.

The chain uses TRBV29-1 and TRBJ1-5, with a weak D call of TRBD1 (5 bases match). The origin of this receptor is a woman aged 35 to 49 with multiple sclerosis. The sequenced sample was CD4+ T cells from blood. The CDR3 reads as follows: CSVGPREGQPQHF. The nucleotide sequence reads TGCAGCGTCGGACCCAGGGAGGGTCAGCCCCAGCATTTT.